This T cell receptor (beta chain) stems from a study of blood T cell repertoires in COVID-19. Background on the study: Sources were T cells, B-cell-depleted T cells, or PBMCs; the material itself was cDNA or gDNA.

CDR1 is SGHRS and CDR2 is YFSETQ in the germline V gene. The CDR3 has 18 residues. J gave up 4 bases and V 1 base, and 11 bases lay outside the gene matches. Per the study methods: Reference gene primers were amplified, and this amplification served to estimate nucleated cell counts. Clones were read by immunoSEQ multiplex PCR, and TCRdb kept only the in-frame ones, dropping some. The V and J calls and the clone size are those of that table, but D and trimming were determined from the DNA. The sample consists of more than 85,000 clones, about four fifths of them appearing once. This sequence originates from a human donor in a cohort sampled during active COVID-19. The source material was peripheral blood. The genes are TRBV5-1 and TRBJ2-2; the match to TRBD1 covers 9 bases. CDR3 region: CASSLTGKGQGRTGELFF. The CDR3 region has the DNA TGCGCCAGCAGCTTGACTGGGAAGGGACAGGGACGCACCGGGGAGCTGTTTTTT.